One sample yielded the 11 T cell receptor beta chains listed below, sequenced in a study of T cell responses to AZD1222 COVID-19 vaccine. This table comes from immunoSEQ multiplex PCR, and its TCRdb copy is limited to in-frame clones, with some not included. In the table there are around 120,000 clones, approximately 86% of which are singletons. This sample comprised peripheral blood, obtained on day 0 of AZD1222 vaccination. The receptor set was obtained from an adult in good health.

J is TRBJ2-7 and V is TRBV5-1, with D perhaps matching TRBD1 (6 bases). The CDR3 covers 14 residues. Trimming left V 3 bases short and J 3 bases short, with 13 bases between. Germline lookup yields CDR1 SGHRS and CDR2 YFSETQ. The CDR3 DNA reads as TGCGCCAGCAGCTGGACAGAAATAGACTACGAGCAGTACTTC. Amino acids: CASSWTEIDYEQYF.

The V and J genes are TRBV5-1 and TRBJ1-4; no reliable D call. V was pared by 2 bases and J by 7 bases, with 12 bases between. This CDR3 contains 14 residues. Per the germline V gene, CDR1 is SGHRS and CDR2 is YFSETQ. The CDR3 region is CASSFTVSGEKLFF. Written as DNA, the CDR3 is TGCGCCAGCAGCTTCACCGTTTCGGGTGAAAAACTGTTTTTT.

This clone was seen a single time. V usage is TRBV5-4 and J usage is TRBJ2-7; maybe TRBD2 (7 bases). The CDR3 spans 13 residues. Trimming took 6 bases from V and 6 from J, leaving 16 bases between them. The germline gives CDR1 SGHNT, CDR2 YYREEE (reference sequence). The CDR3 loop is CASTRGAGREQYF. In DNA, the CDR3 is TGTGCCAGCACCCGGGGGGCAGGGCGCGAGCAGTACTTC.

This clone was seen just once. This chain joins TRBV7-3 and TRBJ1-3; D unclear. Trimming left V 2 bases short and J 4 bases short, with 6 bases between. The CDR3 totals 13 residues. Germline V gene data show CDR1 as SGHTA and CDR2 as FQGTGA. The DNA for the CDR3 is TGTGCCAGCAGCTTATCACGGGGAAACACCATATATTTT. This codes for CASSLSRGNTIYF. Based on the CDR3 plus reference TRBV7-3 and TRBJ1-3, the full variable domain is GAGVSQTPSNKVTEKGKYVELRCDPISGHTALYWYRQSLGQGPEFLIYFQGTGAADDSGLPNDRFFAVRPEGSVSTLKIQRTERGDSAVYLCASSLSRGNTIYFGEGSWLTVV.

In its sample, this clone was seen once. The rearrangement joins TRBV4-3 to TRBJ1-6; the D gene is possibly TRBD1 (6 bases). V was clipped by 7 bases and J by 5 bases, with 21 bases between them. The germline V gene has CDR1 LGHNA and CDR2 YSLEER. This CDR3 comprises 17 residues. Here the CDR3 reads CASIKIPSGGNNSPLHF. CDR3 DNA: TGCGCCAGCATAAAAATTCCGTCCGGGGGCAATAATTCACCCCTCCACTTT.

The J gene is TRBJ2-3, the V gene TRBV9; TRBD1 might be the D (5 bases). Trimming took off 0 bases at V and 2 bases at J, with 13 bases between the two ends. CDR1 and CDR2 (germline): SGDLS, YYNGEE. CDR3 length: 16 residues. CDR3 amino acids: CASSVDGARTTDTQYF. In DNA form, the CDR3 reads TGTGCCAGCAGCGTAGATGGGGCTCGGACCACAGATACGCAGTATTTT.

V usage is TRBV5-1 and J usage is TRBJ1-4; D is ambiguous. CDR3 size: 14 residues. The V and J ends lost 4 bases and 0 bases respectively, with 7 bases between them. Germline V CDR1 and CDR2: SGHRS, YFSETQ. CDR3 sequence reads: CASSRLATNEKLFF. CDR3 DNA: TGCGCCAGCAGCCGACTTGCAACTAATGAAAAACTGTTTTTT.

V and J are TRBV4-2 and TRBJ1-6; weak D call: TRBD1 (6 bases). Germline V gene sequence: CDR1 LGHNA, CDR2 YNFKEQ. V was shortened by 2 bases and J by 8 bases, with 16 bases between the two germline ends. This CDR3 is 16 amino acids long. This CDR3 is CASSQSVQGFDSPLHF. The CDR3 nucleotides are TGTGCCAGCAGCCAAAGTGTACAGGGATTTGATTCACCCCTCCACTTT.

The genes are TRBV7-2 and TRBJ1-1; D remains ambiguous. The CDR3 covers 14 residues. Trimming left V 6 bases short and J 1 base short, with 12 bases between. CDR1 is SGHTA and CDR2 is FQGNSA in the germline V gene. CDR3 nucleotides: TGTGCCAGCAGGCCGCCCCAGGAGAACACTGAAGCTTTCTTT. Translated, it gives CASRPPQENTEAFF.

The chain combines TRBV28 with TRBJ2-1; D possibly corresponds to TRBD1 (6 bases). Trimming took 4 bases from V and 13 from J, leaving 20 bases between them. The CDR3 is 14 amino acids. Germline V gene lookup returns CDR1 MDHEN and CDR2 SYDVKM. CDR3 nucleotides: TGTGCCAGCAGTTCCGGCCCCGGGACAATCGATCAGTTCTTC. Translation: CASSSGPGTIDQFF.

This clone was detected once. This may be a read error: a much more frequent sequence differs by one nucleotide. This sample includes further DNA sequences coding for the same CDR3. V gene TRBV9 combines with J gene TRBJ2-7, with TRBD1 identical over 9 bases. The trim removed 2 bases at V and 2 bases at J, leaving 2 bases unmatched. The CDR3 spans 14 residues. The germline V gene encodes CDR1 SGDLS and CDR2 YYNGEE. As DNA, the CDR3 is TGTGCCAGCAGCGTCCGGGACAGGGCCTACGAGCAGTACTTC. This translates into CASSVRDRAYEQYF.